This record concerns one T cell receptor (beta chain) sequence. Its antigen is undetermined. Sequencing used immunoSEQ multiplex PCR; TCRdb keeps in-frame clones, though not all of them. The table includes about 94,000 clones, roughly 85% detected once. This sample is part of a study of T cell responses to AZD1222 COVID-19 vaccine. Pooling covered second doses at about 4 or about 12 weeks. Germline V gene data show CDR1 as GTSNPN and CDR2 as SVGIG (reference sequence). V was clipped by 0 bases and J by 0 bases, with 2 bases between them. The CDR3 loop spans 12 amino acids. Overall study findings and caveats: Repertoires in all cases were sampled only once the peak T cell response had passed. Recipients of AZD1222 seropositive at baseline numbered only 6 or 7.

The chain joins TRBV30 to TRBJ1-1, with D hard to call. The receptor was derived from an adult who received the AZD1222 COVID-19 vaccine. The sequenced sample was peripheral blood, obtained 28 days after the second AZD1222 dose. DNA of the CDR3: TGTGCCTGGAGTGTTCTGAACACTGAAGCTTTCTTT. This sequence encodes CAWSVLNTEAFF.